This entry concerns a single TCR beta chain. Germline CDR1 KGHSH, CDR2 LQKENI. V lost 5 bases to trimming and J lost 6 bases; unmatched junction nucleotides: 9. The length of the CDR3 is 14 residues. The source of the sample is a study of blood T cell repertoires in COVID-19. Looking at the study overall: From T cells, B-cell-depleted T cells, or PBMCs came the material, which was cDNA or gDNA.

The age range of participants was about 18 to 100 years, with residence in under 25 US areas. Cohort allocation depended upon clinical history that participants reported. Recovered participants had two consecutive negative NP/OP PCR tests, healthcare professional clearance, or symptom resolution. Sequencing used immunoSEQ multiplex PCR; TCRdb keeps in-frame clones, though not all of them. The sample lists approximately 270,000 clones, approximately 85% seen once, with 3.5% to 5.5% in the top ten. The source is a woman aged 30 to 39 who had recovered from COVID-19. The chain links TRBV18 to TRBJ2-5; 7 bases match TRBD1. Source material: PBMCs or T cells enriched from blood (not recorded which). The DNA for the CDR3 is TGTGCCAGCTCAGTCCAGGGGGTTCAAAAGACCCAGTACTTC. Its protein product is CASSVQGVQKTQYF.